The subject of this entry is one TCR beta chain. Antigen unknown. Both 60 Vbeta primers and 13 Jbeta primers went into the PCR. Some clones are missing from TCRdb's copy, which holds only in-frame ones; the method was immunoSEQ multiplex PCR. In the table there are about 200,000 clones, roughly three quarters of which are singletons. The data are from a study of cytomegalovirus exposure and HLA in healthy donors. The wider study: Drawn from HLA-typed donors, some 80 million unique TCRs were held in an early data release. About 79% of around 400 genotyped donors fell in the Caucasian-associated ancestry cluster. Study-level results: Investigators reported some 150 TCR beta chains as tied to cytomegalovirus.

Unrecorded immune exposure was likely among donors, who were nominally healthy when sampled. Trimming removed 5 bases at V and 1 base at J, with 18 bases between. Per germline, CDR1 MNHEY and CDR2 SMNVEV (reference sequence). This CDR3 contains 17 residues. The V call is TRBV27, the J call TRBJ1-5, with unresolved D. This clonotype originated in a woman aged 45-65 years in good health and CMV-seronegative. Material for sequencing was PBMCs. This chain's CDR3 is CASSPFWERPSNQPQHF. CDR3 bases: TGTGCCAGCAGTCCTTTCTGGGAGAGACCCAGCAATCAGCCCCAGCATTTT.